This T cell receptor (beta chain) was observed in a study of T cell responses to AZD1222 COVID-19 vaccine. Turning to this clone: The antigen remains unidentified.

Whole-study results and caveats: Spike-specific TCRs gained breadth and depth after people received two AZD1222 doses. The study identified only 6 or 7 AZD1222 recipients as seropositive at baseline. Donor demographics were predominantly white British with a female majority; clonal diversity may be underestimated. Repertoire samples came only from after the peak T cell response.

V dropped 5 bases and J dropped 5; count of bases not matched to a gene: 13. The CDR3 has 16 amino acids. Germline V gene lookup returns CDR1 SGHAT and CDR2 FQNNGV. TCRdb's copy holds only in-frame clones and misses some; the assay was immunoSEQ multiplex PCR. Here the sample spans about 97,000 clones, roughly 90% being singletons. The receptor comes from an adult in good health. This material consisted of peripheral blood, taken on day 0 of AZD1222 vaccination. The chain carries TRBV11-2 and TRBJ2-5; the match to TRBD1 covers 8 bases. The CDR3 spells CASSPYRRRQGETQYF. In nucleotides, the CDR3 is TGTGCCAGCAGCCCATACCGCAGACGACAGGGGGAGACCCAGTACTTC. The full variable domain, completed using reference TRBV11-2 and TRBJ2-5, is EAGVAQSPRYKIIEKRQSVAFWCNPISGHATLYWYQQILGQGPKLLIQFQNNGVVDDSQLPKDRFSAERLKGVDSTLKIQPAKLEDSAVYLCASSPYRRRQGETQYFGPGTRLLVL.